Listed here are 14 T cell receptor beta chains from one sample, sequenced in a study of T cell repertoires in cytomegalovirus infection. No cognate antigen is known for these TCRs. In TCRdb, the reads were re-called with MiXCR into one record per CDR3 protein. The sample has about 920,000 distinct CDR3 sequences, roughly 30% seen once. The sequencing here drew on cultured CD8+ T cells from PBMCs, taken from culture after CMV antigen stimulation. These receptors originate from a human donor in good health (CMV status not recorded). Some clones in this sample may be carry-over from other donors' samples.

The rearrangement uses TRBV6-2 or TRBV6-3 and TRBJ1-5; no reliable D call. CDR1 is MNHEY, CDR2 SVGEGT, per germline. The V and J ends lost 0 bases and 5 bases respectively, with 8 bases between them. The CDR3 sequence is 14 residues long. The CDR3 reads CASSYSGDYQPQHF. Written as DNA, the CDR3 is TGTGCCAGCAGTTACTCGGGAGATTATCAGCCCCAGCATTTT.

In this sample, this clonotype turned up a few times. For the CDR3, the DNA is TGTGCCAGCAGCTCTGGGGACAGGGCGCGGCCCACTGAAGCTTTCTTT. It specifies CASSSGDRARPTEAFF. The chain joins TRBV7-9 to TRBJ1-1; 9 nucleotides agree with TRBD1. Trimming cost V 4 bases and J 4 bases; bases outside gene matches: 10. This CDR3 is built from 16 residues. The germline CDR1 and CDR2 sequences are SEHNR and FQNEAQ (reference sequence).

The rearrangement uses TRBV6-2 or TRBV6-3 and TRBJ1-1; D is perhaps TRBD1 (5 bases). V was shortened by 4 bases and J by 6 bases, with 12 bases between the two germline ends. The CDR3 has 13 residues. Germline CDR1 and CDR2: MNHEY and SVGEGT. The CDR3: CASSFPGLAEAFF. The CDR3 nucleotides are TGTGCCAGCAGTTTTCCAGGGCTCGCTGAAGCTTTCTTT.

The chain links TRBV7-6 to TRBJ2-3, with D perhaps given as TRBD1 or TRBD2 (5 bases each). Trimming pared 3 bases from V and 6 bases from J, leaving 22 bases between. Germline CDR1 is SGHVS and CDR2 is FNYEAQ. This CDR3 contains 17 residues. The CDR3 spells CASSFYQTGTEPDTQYF. For the CDR3, the DNA is TGTGCCAGCAGCTTCTACCAGACGGGGACCGAACCCGATACGCAGTATTTT.

V gene TRBV7-9 combines with J gene TRBJ2-7, with 8 positions matching TRBD1. CDR3 length equals 17 residues. After removal of 5 bases from V and 7 bases from J, the junction contained 19 bases not matched to a gene. Germline V gene data show CDR1 as SEHNR and CDR2 as FQNEAQ (reference sequence). The chain's CDR3 is CASSPRTGIRGVGEQYF. CDR3 sequence (DNA): TGTGCCAGCAGCCCCCGGACAGGGATCAGGGGTGTAGGGGAGCAGTACTTC.

The chain uses TRBV27 and TRBJ2-1; D may correspond to TRBD1 or TRBD2 (5 bases each). Germline V gene lookup returns CDR1 MNHEY and CDR2 SMNVEV (reference sequence). V was shortened by 3 bases and J by 8 bases, with 20 bases between the two germline ends. This CDR3 comprises 16 residues. CDR3 sequence reads: CASSLGPSLNPHEQFF. In DNA, the CDR3 is TGTGCCAGCAGTTTGGGACCTAGCTTAAACCCCCATGAGCAGTTCTTC.

The chain links TRBV12-3 or TRBV12-4 to TRBJ2-1, with D maybe TRBD1 (6 bases). CDR3 size: 13 residues. Trimming stripped 8 bases from V and 2 bases from J, with 10 bases between. CDR3 in amino acids: CASGSGAYNEQFF. The DNA of the CDR3 is TGTGCCAGCGGTTCAGGGGCCTACAATGAGCAGTTCTTC.

V gene TRBV29-1 combines with J gene TRBJ2-2, with D unclear. The CDR3 consists of 13 residues. Germline values: CDR1 SQVTM, CDR2 ANQGSEA. Trimming pared 1 base from V and 5 bases from J, leaving 8 bases between. Here the CDR3 reads CSVEGETTGELFF. CDR3 DNA sequence: TGCAGCGTTGAAGGAGAGACGACCGGGGAGCTGTTTTTT.

The J gene is TRBJ2-3, the V gene TRBV28; tentatively, D is TRBD2 (5 bases). Deletions cut 2 bases from V and 2 bases from J, with 11 bases between. This CDR3 comprises 15 residues. CDR1 is MDHEN, CDR2 SYDVKM, per germline. DNA for the CDR3: TGTGCCAGCAGTTTAAAACTAGTTACCACAGATACGCAGTATTTT. This gives the protein CASSLKLVTTDTQYF.

The rearrangement links TRBV28 to TRBJ2-6; 7 positions match TRBD1. V lost 2 bases to trimming and J lost 0 bases; unmatched junction nucleotides: 7. Germline CDR1 MDHEN, CDR2 SYDVKM. The CDR3 extends over 18 amino acids. Written as DNA, the CDR3 is TGTGCCAGCAGTTTAGAGTCGGACAGGTCCTCTGGGGCCAACGTCCTGACTTTC. Encoded protein: CASSLESDRSSGANVLTF. Full variable domain (rest looked up from reference TRBV28 and TRBJ2-6): DVKVTQSSRYLVKRTGEKVFLECVQDMDHENMFWYRQDPGLGLRLIYFSYDVKMKEKGDIPEGYSVSREKKERFSLILESASTNQTSMYLCASSLESDRSSGANVLTFGAGSRLTVL.

This clonotype has more than one count but fewer than ten. The chain combines TRBV10-3 with TRBJ2-1; D perhaps matches TRBD2 (6 bases). Germline loops: CDR1 ENHRY, CDR2 SYGVKD. The CDR3 is made up of 12 amino acids. The germline V and J ends were trimmed by 4 bases and 9 bases, with 10 bases remaining between them. The CDR3 is CAISAREVEQFF. DNA for the CDR3: TGTGCCATCAGTGCCAGGGAGGTTGAGCAGTTCTTC.

The chain employs TRBV6-2 or TRBV6-3 and TRBJ2-7; 9 bases match TRBD1. The trim removed 0 bases at V and 2 bases at J, leaving 2 bases unmatched. The CDR3 runs to 15 residues. Germline CDR1 and CDR2: MNHEY and SVGEGT. CDR3 sequence: CASSYSGQGPYEQYV. The CDR3, as DNA: TGTGCCAGCAGTTACTCGGGACAGGGCCCCTACGAGCAGTACGTC.

V gene TRBV6-5 combines with J gene TRBJ1-1; D ambiguous. With 10 bases removed from V and 4 bases from J, the gap between germline ends came to 16 bases. Per germline, CDR1 MNHEY and CDR2 SVGAGI. The CDR3 is made up of 13 amino acids. The CDR3 region has the DNA TGTGCCACCGCGCCTGGCAGGAGCACTGAAGCTTTCTTT. Its protein product is CATAPGRSTEAFF.

This clonotype was seen just once. This chain connects TRBV6-6 to TRBJ2-7, with 10 bases matching TRBD1. The ends lost 6 bases at V and 2 bases at J; junction bases unmatched: 7. The CDR3 contains 15 residues. Germline V gives CDR1 MNHNY, CDR2 SVGAGI (reference sequence). CDR3 loop: CASREQTGGTYEQYF. The CDR3 DNA reads TGTGCCAGCAGAGAACAGACAGGGGGCACCTACGAGCAGTACTTC.